The next 31 T cell receptor beta chains were all read from a single sample in a study of CD8 T cells in Susac syndrome. RNA in amounts of about 0.5 to 1 ug was reverse transcribed with random hexamers. MiXCR was run by TCRdb on the immunoSEQ multiplex PCR reads, yielding one entry per CDR3 protein. The profile covers 180,000 or so distinct CDR3 sequences, with 85% to 95% appearing a single time and around 0.1% taken by the ten largest. The sample was CD4+ T cells from PBMCs. The origin of the receptors is a human donor with Susac syndrome.

This clonotype was seen only once. The CDR3 DNA reads TGCAGTGCCGCTCCAAGGGTACAGGGGCTCGGGCATGGCTACACCTTC. Its translation: CSAAPRVQGLGHGYTF. This rearrangement joins TRBV20-1 to TRBJ1-2, with 7 positions matching TRBD1. Trimming cost V 6 bases and J 6 bases; bases outside gene matches: 19. There are 16 residues in the CDR3. Germline values: CDR1 DFQATT, CDR2 SNEGSKA (reference sequence).

The chain carries TRBV7-2 and TRBJ2-1, with D possibly being TRBD1 (5 bases). V lost 5 bases to trimming and J lost 7 bases, with 9 bases between them. Germline V lookup: CDR1 SGHTA, CDR2 FQGNSA. This CDR3 region has 12 residues. CDR3 coding DNA: TGTGCCAGCAGCCAGGGCAGAAATGAGCAGTTCTTC. Protein sequence: CASSQGRNEQFF.

This clonotype was seen just once. The gene calls are TRBV29-1 and TRBJ2-3, with a weak D call TRBD2 (6 bases). The CDR3 has 14 amino acids. Germline values: CDR1 SQVTM, CDR2 ANQGSEA. The V gene lost 6 bases and the J gene lost 3 bases, with 16 bases spanning the gap. CDR3 coding DNA: TGCAGCGTAGTCGCGGGAAGACAGACAGATACGCAGTATTTT. Amino acid sequence: CSVVAGRQTDTQYF.

The rearrangement links TRBV7-2 to TRBJ2-7; D is perhaps TRBD2 (5 bases). Looked up from germline, CDR1 is SGHTA and CDR2 is FQGNSA. The CDR3 spans 17 residues. Between the trimmed V and J ends, which lost 5 bases and 0 bases, there was a span of 20 bases. The CDR3 DNA follows: TGTGCCAGCAGCCATTCAGTCGGGCGGGCCAGCTCCTACGAGCAGTACTTC. Amino acids: CASSHSVGRASSYEQYF. Based on the CDR3 plus reference TRBV7-2 and TRBJ2-7, the full variable domain is GAGVSQSPSNKVTEKGKDVELRCDPISGHTALYWYRQSLGQGLEFLIYFQGNSAPDKSGLPSDRFSAERTGGSVSTLTIQRTQQEDSAVYLCASSHSVGRASSYEQYFGPGTRLTVT.

Details on this clonotype: Since the CDR3 does not end with the conserved phenylalanine or tryptophan, this likely comes from a read error. The chain's CDR3 is CASRGTAGYEQYI. The CDR3 DNA sequence: TGTGCCAGCAGGGGGACTGCGGGTTACGAGCAGTACATC. The V gene is TRBV6-2 or TRBV6-3, the J gene TRBJ2-7, with D possibly matching TRBD2 (6 bases). V lost 6 bases and J lost 4, with 13 bases in between. This CDR3 has 13 amino acids. Germline CDR1 reads MNHEY; CDR2 reads SVGEGT.

The V call is TRBV30, the J call TRBJ1-5; the D is unclear. The CDR3 runs to 12 residues. V was clipped by 4 bases and J by 4 bases, with 8 bases between them. Germline V gene data show CDR1 as GTSNPN and CDR2 as SVGIG (reference sequence). CDR3 bases: TGTGCCTGGAACACGGGGAATCAGCCCCAGCATTTT. Encoded protein: CAWNTGNQPQHF.

The rearrangement links TRBV27 to TRBJ2-1, with TRBD2 identical over 7 bases. V gave up 3 bases and J gave up 0 bases; unmatched junction bases: 5. This CDR3 contains 16 residues. The germline V gene encodes CDR1 MNHEY and CDR2 SMNVEV (reference sequence). The DNA of the CDR3 is TGTGCCAGCAGTTTGTACGGGGGGACCTCCTACAATGAGCAGTTCTTC. Amino acid sequence: CASSLYGGTSYNEQFF.

The genes are TRBV28 and TRBJ2-3, with unresolved D. V lost 3 bases, J lost 5 bases, and 6 bases lay in between. CDR1 MDHEN and CDR2 SYDVKM come from the germline V gene. This CDR3 is 12 amino acids long. CDR3 bases: TGTGCCAGCAGTTTGACCCGAGATACGCAGTATTTT. Its protein is CASSLTRDTQYF.

The chain combines TRBV20-1 with TRBJ2-7; 7 bases match TRBD2. J gave up 4 bases and V 6 bases, and 18 bases lay outside the gene matches. CDR1 and CDR2 from the germline V gene are DFQATT and SNEGSKA (reference sequence). The CDR3 runs to 16 residues. CDR3 nucleotides: TGCAGTGCCCCCGCGGAGGGAGCGGGAAGGGTTTACGAGCAGTACTTC. Amino acids: CSAPAEGAGRVYEQYF.

The chain recombines TRBV20-1 with TRBJ2-7; 7 positions match TRBD1. The V gene's germline CDR1 is DFQATT and CDR2 SNEGSKA (reference sequence). The CDR3 contains 15 residues. V lost 5 bases and J lost 4; bases outside the gene matches: 14. CDR3 DNA sequence: TGCAGTGCTGGAACGACAGGGTGGGCAGCTTACGAGCAGTACTTC. Amino acid sequence: CSAGTTGWAAYEQYF.

In its sample, this clonotype was seen once. This chain uses TRBV15 with TRBJ2-1, with D hard to call. The germline gives CDR1 LNHNV, CDR2 YYDKDF (reference sequence). The V end was cut by 0 bases, the J end by 3 bases, with 0 bases between. CDR3 length: 12 residues. CDR3 in amino acids: CATSRDYNEQFF. As DNA, the CDR3 is TGTGCCACCAGCAGAGACTACAATGAGCAGTTCTTC.

The chain links TRBV7-9 to TRBJ2-5, with D perhaps TRBD2 (6 bases). The CDR3 contains 13 residues. The V end was cut by 6 bases, the J end by 2 bases, with 10 bases between. Germline CDR1 SEHNR, CDR2 FQNEAQ (reference sequence). This CDR3 is CASRILAQETQYF. CDR3 bases: TGTGCCAGCAGGATACTAGCTCAAGAGACCCAGTACTTC.

The chain has TRBV12-3 or TRBV12-4 and TRBJ2-5; tentative D call: TRBD1 (6 bases). This CDR3 region has 14 residues. Trimming removed 7 bases at V and 0 bases at J, with 12 bases between. CDR3: CASKTRDNQETQYF. The CDR3 DNA follows: TGTGCCAGCAAAACCCGGGACAACCAAGAGACCCAGTACTTC.

The CDR3 is CASSLDGWGPLAYNEQFF. The CDR3 nucleotides are TGTGCCAGCAGCTTAGATGGATGGGGCCCTTTAGCCTACAATGAGCAGTTCTTC. The V gene is TRBV7-2, the J gene TRBJ2-1, with D maybe TRBD1 (5 bases). The V and J ends lost 1 base and 2 bases respectively, with 18 bases between them. Germline assignment: CDR1 SGHTA and CDR2 FQGNSA. The length of the CDR3 is 18 residues.

V and J are TRBV6-2 or TRBV6-3 and TRBJ1-5, with D tentatively TRBD1 (6 bases). CDR3 size: 17 residues. CDR1 is MNHEY, CDR2 SVGEGT, per germline. Trimming removed 5 bases at V and 2 bases at J, with 19 bases between. CDR3 in DNA: TGTGCCAGCAGTCTCATGTCGGGGGCGGTCGGCAATCAGCCCCAGCATTTT. It codes for CASSLMSGAVGNQPQHF.

The chain has TRBV24-1 and TRBJ2-1; D ambiguous. Germline assignment: CDR1 KGHDR and CDR2 SFDVKD. This CDR3 is built from 15 residues. The V end was cut by 5 bases, the J end by 5 bases, with 15 bases between. The CDR3 loop reads CATSVKSNTDNEQFF. The CDR3 DNA follows: TGTGCCACCAGTGTCAAATCAAACACCGACAATGAGCAGTTCTTC.

The gene calls are TRBV9 and TRBJ2-2; D not certain. V lost 4 bases to trimming and J lost 0 bases, with 10 bases between them. Germline V lookup: CDR1 SGDLS, CDR2 YYNGEE. This CDR3 contains 15 residues. The CDR3 spells CASSPRTPNTGELFF. DNA of the CDR3: TGTGCCAGCAGCCCACGGACCCCGAACACCGGGGAGCTGTTTTTT.

This clonotype was found once. The chain uses TRBV6-6 and TRBJ1-4, with 11 bases matching TRBD1. Per germline, CDR1 MNHNY and CDR2 SVGAGI (reference sequence). The CDR3 sequence is 13 residues long. The V and J ends lost 8 bases and 8 bases, in that order; junction bases with no gene match: 4. This CDR3 reads CASQGTGGEKLFF. As DNA, the CDR3 is TGTGCCAGCCAAGGGACAGGGGGAGAAAAACTGTTTTTT.

CDR3 amino acids: CASSGHRDRVNREDTF. As DNA, the CDR3 is TGTGCCAGCAGTGGCCACCGGGACAGGGTTAATAGAGAGGACACCTTC. The V call is TRBV6-1, the J call TRBJ1-2; 9 bases match TRBD1. V trimming: 4 bases; J trimming: 12 bases; junction bases outside the gene matches: 18. The germline V gene has CDR1 MNHNS and CDR2 SASEGT. CDR3 size: 16 residues.

This chain connects TRBV28 to TRBJ2-7; D not resolved. This CDR3 has 13 residues. The germline CDR1 and CDR2 sequences are MDHEN and SYDVKM. The ends were cut back, 5 bases at V and 4 bases at J, with 12 bases in the middle. In nucleotides, the CDR3 is TGTGCCAGCAGTAAAGGGAAGGTATACGAGCAGTACTTC. It specifies CASSKGKVYEQYF.

V and J are TRBV29-1 and TRBJ1-1; TRBD1 agrees at 10 bases. CDR1 is SQVTM, CDR2 ANQGSEA, per germline. The CDR3 is 12 amino acids. V gave up 7 bases and J gave up 7 bases; unmatched junction bases: 6. The CDR3 nucleotides read TGCAGCGCCCGGGACAGGGGTATTGAAGCTTTCTTT. This encodes CSARDRGIEAFF.

This clonotype was counted once. The gene calls are TRBV3-1 and TRBJ1-2, with D possibly matching TRBD1 (6 bases). CDR3 size: 14 residues. CDR1 and CDR2 from the germline V gene are LGHDT and YNNKEL (reference sequence). V gave up 0 bases and J gave up 7 bases, with 12 bases separating them. As DNA, the CDR3 is TGTGCCAGCAGCCAAGATCAGGGGACGAGTGGCTACACCTTC. Its protein product is CASSQDQGTSGYTF.

The chain carries TRBV13 and TRBJ1-4, with D possibly being TRBD1 (5 bases). Germline CDR1 and CDR2: PRHDT and FYEKMQ (reference sequence). V lost 4 bases to trimming and J lost 5 bases, with 20 bases between them. The CDR3 length is 17 residues. The CDR3: CASSSRNMGRQNEKLFF. In DNA, the CDR3 is TGTGCCAGCAGCTCGAGGAATATGGGACGCCAAAATGAAAAACTGTTTTTT. Complete variable domain (other parts from reference TRBV13 and TRBJ1-4): AAGVIQSPRHLIKEKRETATLKCYPIPRHDTVYWYQQGPGQDPQFLISFYEKMQSDKGSIPDRFSAQQFSDYHSELNMSSLELGDSALYFCASSSRNMGRQNEKLFFGSGTQLSVL.

This clonotype appeared once. The V gene is TRBV7-2, the J gene TRBJ2-4; D is undetermined. This CDR3 has 15 amino acids. Germline-derived CDR1 and CDR2 are SGHTA and FQGNSA. V gave up 4 bases and J gave up 5 bases, with 15 bases separating them. CDR3 residues: CASSSLRLDQNIQYF. The CDR3 DNA is TGTGCCAGCAGCTCCCTCCGTTTGGACCAAAACATTCAGTACTTC.

The V and J genes are TRBV30 and TRBJ1-1, with D uncertain. The CDR3 is made up of 13 amino acids. V lost 4 bases, J lost 5 bases, and 14 bases lay in between. Germline assignment: CDR1 GTSNPN and CDR2 SVGIG (reference sequence). In DNA, the CDR3 is TGTGCCTGGAAGGGCCCCTGGAGGACTGAAGCTTTCTTT. This sequence encodes CAWKGPWRTEAFF.

The gene calls are TRBV7-9 and TRBJ1-1; D remains ambiguous. CDR3 length: 11 amino acids. Trimming left V 3 bases short and J 8 bases short, with 7 bases between. CDR1 is SEHNR, CDR2 FQNEAQ, per germline (reference sequence). DNA for the CDR3: TGTGCCAGCAGCTTGCTCTGGGAAGCTTTCTTT. Its protein is CASSLLWEAFF.

This chain uses TRBV21-1 with TRBJ2-3; the DNA was not used to check the table's D call, TRBD2. TRBV21-1 is classified as a pseudogene. The CDR3 has 18 residues. CDR3 residues: CASSLREGLAACTDTQYF. The CDR3, as DNA: TGTGCCAGCAGCCTCCGGGAGGGACTAGCGGCCTGCACAGATACGCAGTATTTT.

This chain connects TRBV5-4 to TRBJ2-7; 8 nucleotides align to TRBD2. Germline values: CDR1 SGHNT, CDR2 YYREEE (reference sequence). Unmatched junction bases numbered 9, after V lost 0 bases and J lost 1 base. This CDR3 has 17 residues. CDR3 nucleotide sequence: TGTGCCAGCAGCTTGGGGTTAGCGGGACGCACTTCCTACGAGCAGTACTTC. This codes for CASSLGLAGRTSYEQYF.

V usage is TRBV20-1 and J usage is TRBJ2-7, with 7 bases aligning to TRBD2. Trimming removed 6 bases from V and 1 base from J; junction bases left unmatched: 6. The CDR3 consists of 13 residues. Germline CDR1 reads DFQATT; CDR2 reads SNEGSKA (reference sequence). CDR3 in DNA: TGCAGTGCCCATGGGGAGGGATCCTACGAGCAGTACTTC. Encoded protein: CSAHGEGSYEQYF.

The gene calls are TRBV3-1 and TRBJ1-4, with a weak D call TRBD1 (5 bases). The CDR3 has 14 residues. Looked up from germline, CDR1 is LGHDT and CDR2 is YNNKEL (reference sequence). V was pared by 4 bases and J by 10 bases, with 16 bases between. CDR3 in amino acids: CASSLLREGGKLFF. The CDR3 bases are TGTGCCAGCAGCCTACTCAGGGAGGGAGGAAAACTGTTTTTT.

This chain uses TRBV20-1 with TRBJ1-6, with TRBD1 matching 7 bases. Germline-derived CDR1 and CDR2 are DFQATT and SNEGSKA (reference sequence). The CDR3 has 13 amino acids. The junction had 2 bases not matched to a gene; V was cut back by 5 bases and J by 4 bases. The CDR3 DNA reads TGCAGTGCTCTGACAGGGTATAATTCACCCCTCCACTTT. Its protein product is CSALTGYNSPLHF.